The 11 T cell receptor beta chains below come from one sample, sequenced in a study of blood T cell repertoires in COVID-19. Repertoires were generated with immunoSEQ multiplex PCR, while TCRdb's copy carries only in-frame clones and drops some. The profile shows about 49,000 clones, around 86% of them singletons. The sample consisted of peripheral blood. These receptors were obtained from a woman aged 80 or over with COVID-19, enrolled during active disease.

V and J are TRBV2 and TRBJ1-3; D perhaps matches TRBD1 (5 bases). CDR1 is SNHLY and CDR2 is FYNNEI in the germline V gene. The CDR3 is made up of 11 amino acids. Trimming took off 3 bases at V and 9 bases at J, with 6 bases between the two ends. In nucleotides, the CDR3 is TGTGCCAGCAGTGAGGGGCCCACCATATATTTT. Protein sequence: CASSEGPTIYF.

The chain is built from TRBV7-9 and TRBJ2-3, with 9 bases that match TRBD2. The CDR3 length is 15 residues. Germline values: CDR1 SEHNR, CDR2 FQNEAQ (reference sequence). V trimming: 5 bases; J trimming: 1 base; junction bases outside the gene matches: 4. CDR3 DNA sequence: TGTGCCAGCAGCCATTTAGCGGGAGGCACAGATACGCAGTATTTT. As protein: CASSHLAGGTDTQYF.

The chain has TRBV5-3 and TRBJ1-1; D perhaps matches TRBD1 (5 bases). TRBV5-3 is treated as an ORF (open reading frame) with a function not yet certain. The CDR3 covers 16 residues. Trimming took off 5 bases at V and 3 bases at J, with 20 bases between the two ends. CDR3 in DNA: TGTGCCAGAAGTTCGGGGGACTTCCCGGAGGACACTGAAGCTTTCTTT. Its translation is CARSSGDFPEDTEAFF.

The CDR3, as DNA: TGTGCCACCAGTGATCCGGGACTAGTTAAGCAGTTCTTC. The encoded protein is CATSDPGLVKQFF. The J gene is TRBJ2-1, the V gene TRBV24-1; TRBD2 aligns across 8 bases. V gave up 3 bases and J gave up 11 bases; unmatched junction bases: 5. The CDR3 contains 13 residues. The germline CDR1 and CDR2 sequences are KGHDR and SFDVKD.

The CDR3 region is CASSDLHRIYGYTF. The CDR3 DNA follows: TGCGCCAGCAGTGATTTGCACAGAATTTATGGCTACACCTTC. This rearrangement joins TRBV10-2 to TRBJ1-2; D is undetermined. The germline V gene encodes CDR1 WSHSY and CDR2 SAAADI. Trimming pared 3 bases from V and 5 bases from J, leaving 13 bases between. The CDR3 spans 14 residues.

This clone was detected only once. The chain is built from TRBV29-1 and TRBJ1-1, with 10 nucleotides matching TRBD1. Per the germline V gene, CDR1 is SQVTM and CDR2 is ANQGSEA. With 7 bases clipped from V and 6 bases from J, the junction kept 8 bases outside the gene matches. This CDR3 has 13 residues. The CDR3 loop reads CSDKDRGEPEAFF. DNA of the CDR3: TGCAGCGACAAGGACAGGGGGGAGCCTGAAGCTTTCTTT.

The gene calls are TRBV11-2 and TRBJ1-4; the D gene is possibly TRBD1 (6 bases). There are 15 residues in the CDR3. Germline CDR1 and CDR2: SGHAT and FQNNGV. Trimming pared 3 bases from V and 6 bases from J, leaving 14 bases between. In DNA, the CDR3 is TGTGCCAGCAGCTTGCTCCGGGACACCTATGAAAAACTGTTTTTT. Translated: CASSLLRDTYEKLFF.

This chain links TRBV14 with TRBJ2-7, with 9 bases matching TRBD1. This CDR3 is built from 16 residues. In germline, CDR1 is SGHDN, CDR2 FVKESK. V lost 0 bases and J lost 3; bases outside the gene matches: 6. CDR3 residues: CASSQEGTGIGYEQYF. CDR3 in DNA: TGTGCCAGCAGCCAAGAAGGGACAGGGATCGGCTACGAGCAGTACTTC.

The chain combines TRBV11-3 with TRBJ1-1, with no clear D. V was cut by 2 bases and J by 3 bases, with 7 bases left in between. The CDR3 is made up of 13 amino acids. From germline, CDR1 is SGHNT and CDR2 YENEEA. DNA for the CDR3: TGTGCCAGCAGCTTAAGGGAGTACACTGAAGCTTTCTTT. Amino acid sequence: CASSLREYTEAFF.

Here the CDR3 reads CASSFVPGTTINEQFF. The CDR3, as DNA: TGCGCCAGCAGTTTTGTACCCGGGACTACCATCAATGAGCAGTTCTTC. The V call is TRBV5-1, the J call TRBJ2-1, with TRBD2 identical over 7 bases. The CDR3 spans 16 residues. The trim removed 5 bases at V and 6 bases at J, leaving 14 bases unmatched. CDR1 and CDR2 (germline): SGHRS, YFSETQ.

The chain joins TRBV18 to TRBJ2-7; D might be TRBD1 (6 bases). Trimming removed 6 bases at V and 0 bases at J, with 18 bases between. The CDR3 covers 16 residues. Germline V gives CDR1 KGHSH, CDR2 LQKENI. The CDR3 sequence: CASSIQGAGYSYEQYF. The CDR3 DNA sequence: TGTGCCAGCTCGATACAGGGAGCAGGGTACTCCTACGAGCAGTACTTC. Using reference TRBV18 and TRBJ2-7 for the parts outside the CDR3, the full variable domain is NAGVMQNPRHLVRRRGQEARLRCSPMKGHSHVYWYRQLPEEGLKFMVYLQKENIIDESGMPKERFSAEFPKEGPSILRIQQVVRGDSAAYFCASSIQGAGYSYEQYFGPGTRLTVT.